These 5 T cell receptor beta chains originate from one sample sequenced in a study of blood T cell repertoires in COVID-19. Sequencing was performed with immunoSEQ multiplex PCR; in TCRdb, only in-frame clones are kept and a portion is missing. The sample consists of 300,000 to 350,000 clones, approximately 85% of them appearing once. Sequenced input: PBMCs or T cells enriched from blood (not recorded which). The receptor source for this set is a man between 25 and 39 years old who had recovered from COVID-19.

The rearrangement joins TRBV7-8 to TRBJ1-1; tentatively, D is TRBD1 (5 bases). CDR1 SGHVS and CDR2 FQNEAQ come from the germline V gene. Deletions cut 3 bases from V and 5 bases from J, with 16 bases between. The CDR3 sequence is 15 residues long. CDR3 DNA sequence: TGTGCCAGCAGCTTCCGGGACTCCCTGCTGACTGAAGCTTTCTTT. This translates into CASSFRDSLLTEAFF.

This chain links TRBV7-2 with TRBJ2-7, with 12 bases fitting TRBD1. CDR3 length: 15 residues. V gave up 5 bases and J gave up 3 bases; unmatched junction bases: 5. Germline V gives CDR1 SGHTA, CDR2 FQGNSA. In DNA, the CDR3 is TGTGCCAGCAGCCAGGGGACAGGGGGCCTCTACGAGCAGTACTTC. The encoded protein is CASSQGTGGLYEQYF.

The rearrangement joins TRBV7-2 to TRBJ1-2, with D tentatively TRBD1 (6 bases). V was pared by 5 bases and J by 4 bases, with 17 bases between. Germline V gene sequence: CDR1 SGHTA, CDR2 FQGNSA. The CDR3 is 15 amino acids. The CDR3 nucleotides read TGTGCCAGCAGCCGCGGGGGGGGCACAGGCTATGGCTACACCTTC. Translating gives CASSRGGGTGYGYTF.

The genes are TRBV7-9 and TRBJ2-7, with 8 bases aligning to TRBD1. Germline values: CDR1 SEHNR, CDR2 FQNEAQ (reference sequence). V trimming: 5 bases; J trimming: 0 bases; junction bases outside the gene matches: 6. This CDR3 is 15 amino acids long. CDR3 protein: CASSPRQGSSYEQYF. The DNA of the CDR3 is TGTGCCAGCAGCCCGCGACAGGGGAGCTCCTACGAGCAGTACTTC.

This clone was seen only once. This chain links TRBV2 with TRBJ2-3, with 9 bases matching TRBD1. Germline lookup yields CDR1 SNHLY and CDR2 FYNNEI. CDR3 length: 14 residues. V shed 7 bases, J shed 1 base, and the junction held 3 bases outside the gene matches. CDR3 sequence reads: CASIRDRGTDTQYF. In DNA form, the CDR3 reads TGTGCCAGCATCCGGGACAGGGGCACAGATACGCAGTATTTT.